This T cell receptor (beta chain) was recorded in a study of CD8 T cells in Susac syndrome. V lost 6 bases, J lost 14 bases, and 20 bases lay in between. The CDR3 loop spans 13 amino acids. Per germline, CDR1 MNHNS and CDR2 SASEGT. Bulk CD8+ and CD4+ cells came from magnetic negative isolation; CD8+ TEMRA by FACS. A quantity of about 0.45 to 1 ug RNA underwent reverse transcription using random hexamers. TCRdb independently ran MiXCR on the immunoSEQ multiplex PCR reads; one entry per CDR3 protein. The sample holds 45,000 to 55,000 distinct CDR3 sequences, approximately 94% seen once. This rearrangement joins TRBV6-1 to TRBJ2-1; D might be TRBD1 (6 bases). The TCR was taken from a human donor in good health. Material for sequencing was CD8+ T cells from PBMCs. For the CDR3, the DNA is TGTGCCAGCAGCCGGGACATAGGGATTCCCGAGTTCTTC. Translation: CASSRDIGIPEFF.